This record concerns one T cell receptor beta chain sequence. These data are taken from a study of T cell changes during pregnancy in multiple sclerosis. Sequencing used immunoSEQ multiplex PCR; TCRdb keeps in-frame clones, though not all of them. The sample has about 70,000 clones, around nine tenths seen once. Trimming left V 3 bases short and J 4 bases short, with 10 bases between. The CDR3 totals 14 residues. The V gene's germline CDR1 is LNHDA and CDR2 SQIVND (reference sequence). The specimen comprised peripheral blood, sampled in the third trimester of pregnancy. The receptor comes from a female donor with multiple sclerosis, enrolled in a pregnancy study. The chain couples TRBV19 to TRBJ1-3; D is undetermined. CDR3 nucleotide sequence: TGTGCCAGTAGTATGACGGGGAACGGAAACACCATATATTTT. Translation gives CASSMTGNGNTIYF.